The 9 T cell receptor beta chains presented below share a single source sample, sequenced in a study of blood T cell repertoires in COVID-19 (dated by TCRdb to 2018 to 2021). Library preparation was by the immunoSEQ multiplex PCR assay. Not all clones reach the TCRdb copy of this immuneACCESS table, which keeps in-frame sequences only. Checked studies attribute under half of the gap to unresolved V genes and leave the rest unexplained. Recorded for this sample are about 310,000 clones; roughly 90% of them occurred a single time. The ten most abundant clones make up over 8% of the sample. Material for sequencing was PBMCs or T cells enriched from blood (not recorded which). The source of these receptors is a woman in her 40s who had recovered from COVID-19.

DNA of the CDR3: TGTGCCAGCAGTTGGGACAGGGTGGGCTACAATGAGCAGTTCTTC. Its translation: CASSWDRVGYNEQFF. V and J are TRBV27 and TRBJ2-1, with TRBD1 matching 9 bases. The CDR3 length is 15 residues. The germline CDR1 and CDR2 sequences are MNHEY and SMNVEV (reference sequence). Trimming removed 4 bases from V and 3 bases from J; junction bases left unmatched: 4.

CDR3 residues: CASSLTSNQPQHF. The CDR3 DNA reads TGTGCCAGCAGCCTTACAAGCAATCAGCCCCAGCATTTT. J is TRBJ1-5 and V is TRBV9; D unclear. Germline-derived CDR1 and CDR2 are SGDLS and YYNGEE. There are 13 residues in the CDR3. With 4 bases removed from V and 1 base from J, the gap between germline ends came to 6 bases.

The J gene is TRBJ2-1, the V gene TRBV11-2, with a weak D call TRBD2 (5 bases). Germline lookup yields CDR1 SGHAT and CDR2 FQNNGV. The CDR3 consists of 17 residues. The V end was cut by 3 bases, the J end by 3 bases, with 18 bases between. The CDR3 region is CASSLGWESSFYNEQFF. CDR3 sequence (DNA): TGTGCCAGCAGCTTGGGATGGGAGTCGAGTTTCTACAATGAGCAGTTCTTC.

The chain uses TRBV30 and TRBJ2-1; 7 bases match TRBD2. Germline V gene data show CDR1 as GTSNPN and CDR2 as SVGIG (reference sequence). The V segment lost 7 bases and the J segment 5 bases; nucleotides outside the gene matches: 11. The CDR3 is 14 residues long. The CDR3 protein is CASLGLAVNNEQFF. In nucleotides, the CDR3 is TGTGCCTCCCTCGGGCTAGCGGTCAACAATGAGCAGTTCTTC.

This chain connects TRBV18 to TRBJ2-7; TRBD1 matches 7 bases. The CDR3 runs to 16 residues. Germline CDR1 is KGHSH and CDR2 is LQKENI. V was clipped by 2 bases and J by 7 bases; unmatched bases: 14. The CDR3 bases are TGTGCCAGCTCACCATTCTCACAGGGGACCCCTTCTGAGCAGTACTTC. It is translated as CASSPFSQGTPSEQYF. The full variable domain, rest sourced from reference TRBV18 and TRBJ2-7, is NAGVMQNPRHLVRRRGQEARLRCSPMKGHSHVYWYRQLPEEGLKFMVYLQKENIIDESGMPKERFSAEFPKEGPSILRIQQVVRGDSAAYFCASSPFSQGTPSEQYFGPGTRLTVT.

This chain uses TRBV19 with TRBJ2-7; D may be TRBD2 (6 bases). The V end was cut by 6 bases, the J end by 3 bases, with 15 bases between. The V gene's germline CDR1 is LNHDA and CDR2 SQIVND (reference sequence). This CDR3 region has 14 residues. Here the CDR3 reads CASSLRRDSYEQYF. The CDR3 DNA reads TGTGCCAGTAGCCTGCGGAGGGATAGCTACGAGCAGTACTTC.

The rearrangement uses TRBV19 and TRBJ1-2; TRBD1 matches at 7 bases. This CDR3 is 17 amino acids long. With 5 bases clipped from V and 4 bases from J, the junction kept 16 bases outside the gene matches. The germline V gene has CDR1 LNHDA and CDR2 SQIVND (reference sequence). The CDR3 sequence is CASSFIHAGQWFYGYTF. CDR3 bases: TGTGCCAGTAGTTTCATCCACGCGGGACAGTGGTTCTATGGCTACACCTTC. Complete variable domain (other parts from reference TRBV19 and TRBJ1-2): DGGITQSPKYLFRKEGQNVTLSCEQNLNHDAMYWYRQDPGQGLRLIYYSQIVNDFQKGDIAEGYSVSREKKESFPLTVTSAQKNPTAFYLCASSFIHAGQWFYGYTFGSGTRLTVV.

The chain carries TRBV19 and TRBJ2-6; tentatively, D is TRBD1 (6 bases). The CDR3 loop spans 15 amino acids. In germline, CDR1 is LNHDA, CDR2 SQIVND (reference sequence). The germline V and J ends were trimmed by 4 bases and 2 bases, with 9 bases remaining between them. This chain's CDR3 is CASSTTGTGANVLTF. CDR3 nucleotide sequence: TGTGCCAGTAGTACAACAGGGACTGGGGCCAACGTCCTGACTTTC.

The chain has TRBV7-6 and TRBJ2-5; D is possibly TRBD2 (6 bases). CDR1 is SGHVS and CDR2 is FNYEAQ in the germline V gene. V lost 10 bases, J lost 4 bases, and 22 bases lay in between. The CDR3 is 15 amino acids. DNA for the CDR3: TGTGCCACCAAACCCCGTGACGGGAGTGGAGAGACCCAGTACTTC. Protein sequence: CATKPRDGSGETQYF. Supplemented by reference TRBV7-6 and TRBJ2-5, the full variable domain reads GAGVSQSPRYKVTKRGQDVALRCDPISGHVSLYWYRQALGQGPEFLTYFNYEAQQDKSGLPNDRFSAERPEGSISTLTIQRTEQRDSAMYRCATKPRDGSGETQYFGPGTRLLVL.